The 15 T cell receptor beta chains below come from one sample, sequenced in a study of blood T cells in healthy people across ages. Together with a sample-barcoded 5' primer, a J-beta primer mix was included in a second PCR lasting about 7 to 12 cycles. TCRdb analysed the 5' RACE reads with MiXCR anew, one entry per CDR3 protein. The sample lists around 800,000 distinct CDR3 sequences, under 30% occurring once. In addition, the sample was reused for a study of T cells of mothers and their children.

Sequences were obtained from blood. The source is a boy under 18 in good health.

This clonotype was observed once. The CDR3 nucleotides are TGTGCCAGCAGCTTAGAGGGACAGACGAACACCGGGGAGCTGTTTTTT. Translation: CASSLEGQTNTGELFF. This chain uses TRBV7-6 with TRBJ2-2, with TRBD1 matching 7 bases. Germline CDR1 reads SGHVS; CDR2 reads FNYEAQ. Trimming at V came to 1 base and at J to 0 bases, leaving 2 bases not matched to a gene. The CDR3 has 16 residues.

CDR3 protein: CASSQYFDREVDEQYF. The CDR3, as DNA: TGTGCCAGCAGCCAGTATTTTGACAGGGAGGTCGACGAGCAGTACTTC. The rearrangement uses TRBV3-1 and TRBJ2-5; a weak D match, TRBD1 (7 bases). The DNA end is a closer match to TRBJ2-7, so the J assignment may be wrong. The CDR3 is made up of 16 amino acids. CDR1 is LGHDT, CDR2 YNNKEL, per germline (reference sequence).

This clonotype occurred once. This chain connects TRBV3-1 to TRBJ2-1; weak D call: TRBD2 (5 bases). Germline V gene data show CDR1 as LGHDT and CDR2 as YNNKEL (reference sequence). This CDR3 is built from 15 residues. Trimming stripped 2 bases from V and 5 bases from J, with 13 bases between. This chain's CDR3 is CASSQLDLVHNEQFF. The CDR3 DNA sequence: TGTGCCAGCAGCCAATTGGACTTAGTCCACAATGAGCAGTTCTTC.

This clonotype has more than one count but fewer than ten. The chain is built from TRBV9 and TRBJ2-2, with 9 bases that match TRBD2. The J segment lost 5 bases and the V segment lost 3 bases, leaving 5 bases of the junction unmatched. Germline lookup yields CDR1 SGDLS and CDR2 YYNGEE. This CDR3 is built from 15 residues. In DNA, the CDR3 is TGTGCCAGCAGCGATCGACTAGCGGAAACCGGGGAGCTGTTTTTT. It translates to CASSDRLAETGELFF.

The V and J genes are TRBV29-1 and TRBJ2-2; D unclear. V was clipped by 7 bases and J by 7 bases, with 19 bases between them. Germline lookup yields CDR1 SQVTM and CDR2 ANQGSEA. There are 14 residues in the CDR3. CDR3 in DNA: TGCAGCGCCGAAGGTTGGGGAATGGACGGGGAGCTGTTTTTT. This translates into CSAEGWGMDGELFF.

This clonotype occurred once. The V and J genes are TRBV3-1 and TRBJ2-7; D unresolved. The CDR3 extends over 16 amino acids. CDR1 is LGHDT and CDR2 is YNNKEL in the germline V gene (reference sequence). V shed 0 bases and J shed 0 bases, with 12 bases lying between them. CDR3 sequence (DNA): TGTGCCAGCAGCCAAGATACGGCAGGTAACTCCTACGAGCAGTACTTC. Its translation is CASSQDTAGNSYEQYF.

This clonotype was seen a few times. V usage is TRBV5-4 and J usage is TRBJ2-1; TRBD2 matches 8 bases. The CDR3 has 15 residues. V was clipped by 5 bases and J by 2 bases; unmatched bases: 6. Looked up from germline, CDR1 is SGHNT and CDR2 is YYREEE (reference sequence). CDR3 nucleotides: TGTGCCAGCAGTCCTTTCGGGGGGGCCTACAATGAGCAGTTCTTC. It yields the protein CASSPFGGAYNEQFF.

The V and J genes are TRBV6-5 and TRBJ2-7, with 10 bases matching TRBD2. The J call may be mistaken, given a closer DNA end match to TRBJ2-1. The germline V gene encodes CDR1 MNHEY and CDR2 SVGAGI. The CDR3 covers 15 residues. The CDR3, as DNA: TGTGCCAGCAGTTACTCCAGCGGGAGGGTTAATGAGCAGTTCTTC. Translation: CASSYSSGRVNEQFF.

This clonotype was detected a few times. The CDR3 DNA is TGTGCCAGCTCACCAGGCGACAGCGAGTACGAGCAGTACTTC. Its translation: CASSPGDSEYEQYF. This sequence joins TRBV18 and TRBJ2-7; D is perhaps TRBD1 (5 bases). Germline-derived CDR1 and CDR2 are KGHSH and LQKENI. The CDR3 contains 14 residues. V was cut by 2 bases and J by 4 bases, with 12 bases left in between.

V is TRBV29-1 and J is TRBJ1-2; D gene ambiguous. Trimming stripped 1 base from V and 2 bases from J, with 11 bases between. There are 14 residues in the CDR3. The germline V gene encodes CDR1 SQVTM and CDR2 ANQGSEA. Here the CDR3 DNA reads TGCAGCGTTGAAGGGTGGCGGTCGAACTATGGCTACACCTTC. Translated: CSVEGWRSNYGYTF.

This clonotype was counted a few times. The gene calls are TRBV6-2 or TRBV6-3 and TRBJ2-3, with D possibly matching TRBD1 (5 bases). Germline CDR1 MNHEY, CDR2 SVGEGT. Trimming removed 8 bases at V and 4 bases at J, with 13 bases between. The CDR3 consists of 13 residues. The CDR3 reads CASSSQGPDTQYF. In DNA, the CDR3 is TGTGCCAGCTCGTCCCAGGGTCCAGATACGCAGTATTTT.

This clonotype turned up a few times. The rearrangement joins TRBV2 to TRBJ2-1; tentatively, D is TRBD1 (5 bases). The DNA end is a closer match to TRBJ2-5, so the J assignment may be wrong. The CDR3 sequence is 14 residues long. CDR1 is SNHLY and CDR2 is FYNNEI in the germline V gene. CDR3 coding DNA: TGTGCCAGCAGTGAAGGGACAATGGGAGAGACCCAGTACTTC. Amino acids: CASSEGTMGETQYF.

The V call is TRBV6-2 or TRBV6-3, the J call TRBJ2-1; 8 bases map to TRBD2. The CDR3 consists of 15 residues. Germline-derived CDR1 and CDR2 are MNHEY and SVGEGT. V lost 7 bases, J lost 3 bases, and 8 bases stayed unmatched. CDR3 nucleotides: TGTGCCAGCACCAAAGCGGGGGTAAACTACAATGAGCAGTTCTTC. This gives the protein CASTKAGVNYNEQFF.

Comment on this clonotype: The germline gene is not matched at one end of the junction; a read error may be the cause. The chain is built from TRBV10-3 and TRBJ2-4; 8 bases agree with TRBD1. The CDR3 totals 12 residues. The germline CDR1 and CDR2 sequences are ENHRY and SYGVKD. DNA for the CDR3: TGTGCCACCGGACAGGGCGAAAACATTCGGTACTTC. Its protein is CATGQGENIRYF.

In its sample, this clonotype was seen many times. The CDR3 protein is CASSQDGSPYYEQYF. The CDR3 bases are TGTGCCAGCAGCCAAGACGGATCCCCTTACTACGAGCAGTACTTC. The rearrangement uses TRBV14 and TRBJ2-7; the D is unclear. V was shortened by 0 bases and J by 3 bases, with 12 bases between the two germline ends. The germline CDR1 and CDR2 sequences are SGHDN and FVKESK. This CDR3 region has 15 residues.